Listed below are T cell receptor beta chains from one sample, sequenced in a study of CD8+ T cells in alopecia areata. Using immunoSEQ multiplex PCR, the repertoire was profiled, and TCRdb retains in-frame clones only, with some absent. The table lists about 140,000 clones, roughly 54% of them singletons. The material was CD8+ T cells sorted from blood, obtained at week 4, from a patient treated with tofacitinib. These receptors were taken from a human donor with alopecia areata. Each CDR3 is given with its conserved first and last residue. Fields, in order: V gene, J gene, D gene, clone size, CDR3 protein, CDR3 DNA. A D gene is named only where the DNA matches it firmly. Some rows mark clone size as missing; the rest say once, few, many or name a class of expanded clone.

v_gene: TRBV13
j_gene: TRBJ2-5
d_gene: -
abundance: -
CDR3aa: CASSLRLLETQYF
CDR3nt: TGTGCCAGCAGCCTCCGACTACTTGAGACCCAGTACTTC

v_gene: TRBV6-5
j_gene: TRBJ2-3
d_gene: -
abundance: once
CDR3aa: CASSTGGAADTQYF
CDR3nt: TGTGCCAGCAGCACTGGGGGGGCCGCAGATACGCAGTATTTT

v_gene: TRBV2
j_gene: TRBJ2-1
d_gene: TRBD1
abundance: few
CDR3aa: CASSDRTGFSEQFF
CDR3nt: TGTGCCAGCAGTGATCGGACAGGGTTTAGTGAGCAGTTCTTC

v_gene: TRBV2
j_gene: TRBJ1-2
d_gene: TRBD1
abundance: -
CDR3aa: CASSGTGAYGYTF
CDR3nt: TGTGCCAGCAGTGGGACAGGAGCCTATGGCTACACCTTC

v_gene: TRBV9
j_gene: TRBJ2-7
d_gene: -
abundance: -
CDR3aa: CASSSRGAAGAEQYF
CDR3nt: TGTGCCAGCAGCTCAAGGGGGGCGGCTGGCGCCGAGCAGTACTTC

v_gene: TRBV30
j_gene: TRBJ1-1
d_gene: -
abundance: -
CDR3aa: CAWSQELNTEAFF
CDR3nt: TGTGCCTGGAGTCAGGAGTTAAACACTGAAGCTTTCTTT

v_gene: TRBV27
j_gene: TRBJ2-7
d_gene: TRBD1
abundance: few
CDR3aa: CASSSDRDIYEQYF
CDR3nt: TGTGCCAGCAGTTCGGACAGGGATATCTACGAGCAGTACTTC

v_gene: TRBV19
j_gene: TRBJ1-1
d_gene: -
abundance: -
CDR3aa: CASSIDLGGTEAFF
CDR3nt: TGTGCCAGTAGTATAGATCTAGGGGGCACTGAAGCTTTCTTT

v_gene: TRBV11-2
j_gene: TRBJ1-1
d_gene: -
abundance: -
CDR3aa: CASSLEGTAFF
CDR3nt: TGTGCCAGCAGTCTTGAAGGAACAGCTTTCTTT

v_gene: TRBV7-9
j_gene: TRBJ2-3
d_gene: TRBD2
abundance: -
CDR3aa: CASRPPGLGTDTQYF
CDR3nt: TGTGCCAGCAGACCCCCGGGACTAGGAACAGATACGCAGTATTTT

v_gene: TRBV13
j_gene: TRBJ2-5
d_gene: -
abundance: -
CDR3aa: CASSFRQDLRETQYF
CDR3nt: TGTGCCAGCAGCTTCAGGCAGGACCTGAGGGAGACCCAGTACTTC

v_gene: TRBV10-3
j_gene: TRBJ2-3
d_gene: -
abundance: -
CDR3aa: CAITAGSTDTQYF
CDR3nt: TGTGCCATCACCGCGGGTAGCACAGATACGCAGTATTTT

v_gene: TRBV29-1
j_gene: TRBJ2-5
d_gene: TRBD2
abundance: few
CDR3aa: CSAQAWTESSGVETQYF
CDR3nt: TGCAGCGCGCAAGCGTGGACCGAGAGTAGCGGGGTAGAGACCCAGTACTTC

v_gene: TRBV27
j_gene: TRBJ2-7
d_gene: -
abundance: once
CDR3aa: CASSHYQHDEQYF
CDR3nt: TGTGCCAGCAGTCATTACCAGCACGACGAGCAGTACTTC

v_gene: TRBV6-6
j_gene: TRBJ2-5
d_gene: -
abundance: -
CDR3aa: CASSSSGYQETQYF
CDR3nt: TGTGCCAGCAGTAGCTCTGGGTACCAAGAGACCCAGTACTTC

v_gene: TRBV4-2
j_gene: TRBJ2-5
d_gene: TRBD1
abundance: -
CDR3aa: CASSQDREQGLGAQYF
CDR3nt: TGTGCCAGCAGCCAAGATCGGGAACAGGGGCTCGGGGCCCAGTACTTC

v_gene: TRBV5-6
j_gene: TRBJ1-6
d_gene: -
abundance: once
CDR3aa: CASSPGAYNSPLHF
CDR3nt: TGTGCCAGCAGCCCAGGGGCTTATAATTCACCCCTCCACTTT

v_gene: TRBV7-3
j_gene: TRBJ2-2
d_gene: TRBD2
abundance: few
CDR3aa: CASSPWEGLDTGELFF
CDR3nt: TGTGCCAGCAGCCCCTGGGAGGGGTTGGACACCGGGGAGCTGTTTTTT

v_gene: TRBV5-1
j_gene: TRBJ2-7
d_gene: TRBD1
abundance: -
CDR3aa: CASSLGDSPNYEQYF
CDR3nt: TGCGCCAGCAGCCTCGGGGACAGTCCAAACTACGAGCAGTACTTC

v_gene: TRBV29-1
j_gene: TRBJ2-7
d_gene: -
abundance: few
CDR3aa: CSVVAGTTYEQYF
CDR3nt: TGCAGCGTTGTGGCGGGGACCACCTACGAGCAGTACTTC

v_gene: TRBV29-1
j_gene: TRBJ1-2
d_gene: TRBD1
abundance: -
CDR3aa: CSVMTGEGGYTF
CDR3nt: TGCAGCGTTATGACAGGGGAGGGCGGCTACACCTTC

v_gene: TRBV30
j_gene: TRBJ1-1
d_gene: -
abundance: -
CDR3aa: CAWSTGPRPKAFF
CDR3nt: TGTGCCTGGAGTACCGGGCCCCGGCCCAAAGCTTTCTTT